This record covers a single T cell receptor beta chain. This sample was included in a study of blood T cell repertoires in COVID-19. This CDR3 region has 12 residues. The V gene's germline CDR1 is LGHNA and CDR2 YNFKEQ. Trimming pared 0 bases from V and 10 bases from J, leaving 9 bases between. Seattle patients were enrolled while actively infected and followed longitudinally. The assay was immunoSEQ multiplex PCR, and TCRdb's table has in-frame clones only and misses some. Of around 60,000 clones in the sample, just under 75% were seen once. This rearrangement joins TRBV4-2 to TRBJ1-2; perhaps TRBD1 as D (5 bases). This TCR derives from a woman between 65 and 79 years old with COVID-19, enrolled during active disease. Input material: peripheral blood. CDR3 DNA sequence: TGTGCCAGCAGCCAAGAGGACATCAACTACACCTTC. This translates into CASSQEDINYTF.